This entry lists 26 T cell receptor beta chains sequenced from one sample in a study of OX40 agonist ivuxolimab in advanced cancers. The table came from immunoSEQ multiplex PCR; TCRdb's copy has only in-frame clones and leaves some out. The table includes 70,000 to 95,000 clones, around 86% detected once. Material: CD4+ or CD8+ T cells sorted from blood, obtained in a trial of the OX40 agonist ivuxolimab. The origin of the receptors is an adult with an advanced solid tumor such as melanoma, head and neck, liver or kidney cancer.

V gene TRBV6-6 combines with J gene TRBJ2-7; TRBD1 or TRBD2 may be the D gene (5 bases each). CDR3 length equals 13 residues. Deletions cut 6 bases from V and 7 bases from J, with 16 bases between. Germline CDR1 is MNHNY and CDR2 is SVGAGI (reference sequence). The CDR3 DNA reads as TGTGCCAGCAGGGGTCGGGGTTCAGGGGAGCAGTACTTC. Residues: CASRGRGSGEQYF.

V gene TRBV9 combines with J gene TRBJ1-1; D not certain. V dropped 0 bases and J dropped 5 bases, with 11 bases sitting between them. CDR1 is SGDLS, CDR2 YYNGEE, per germline. The CDR3 has 14 amino acids. The DNA for the CDR3 is TGTGCCAGCAGCGTAGAGGGTTCAGGAACTGAAGCTTTCTTT. Its translation is CASSVEGSGTEAFF. Full variable domain (missing parts from reference TRBV9 and TRBJ1-1): DSGVTQTPKHLITATGQRVTLRCSPRSGDLSVYWYQQSLDQGLQFLIQYYNGEERAKGNILERFSAQQFPDLHSELNLSSLELGDSALYFCASSVEGSGTEAFFGQGTRLTVV.

This clone was counted only a few times. This chain joins TRBV25-1 and TRBJ1-5; TRBD1 might be the D (5 bases). The CDR3 is 14 amino acids. V was cut by 0 bases and J by 6 bases, with 9 bases left in between. CDR1 and CDR2 (germline): MGHDK, SYGVNS. CDR3 region: CASSEYRAGQPQHF. The CDR3 DNA reads as TGTGCCAGCAGTGAATACAGGGCAGGTCAGCCCCAGCATTTT.

V and J are TRBV23-1 and TRBJ2-4, with a weak D call TRBD1 (5 bases). TRBV23-1 is classed as an ORF, of uncertain function. The CDR3 is 16 amino acids. V lost 2 bases to trimming and J lost 0 bases, with 11 bases between them. This CDR3 is CASSQNRTLAKNIQYF. As DNA, the CDR3 is TGCGCCAGCAGTCAAAACAGGACACTAGCCAAAAACATTCAGTACTTC.

For the CDR3, the DNA is TGTGCCACCAGCAGAGCAAACGCCAGCGGCTACACCTTC. Its protein is CATSRANASGYTF. This chain connects TRBV15 to TRBJ1-2, with unresolved D. CDR1 and CDR2 (germline): LNHNV, YYDKDF (reference sequence). The CDR3 sequence is 13 residues long. V was clipped by 1 base and J by 8 bases, with 11 bases between them.

The count of this clone is one. This chain connects TRBV14 to TRBJ2-3, with D uncertain. Germline CDR1 reads SGHDN; CDR2 reads FVKESK. The V end was cut by 4 bases, the J end by 5 bases, with 7 bases between. CDR3 length: 12 amino acids. This CDR3 reads CASSLLGDTQYF. CDR3 DNA sequence: TGTGCCAGCAGCCTCCTAGGAGATACGCAGTATTTT.

This chain connects TRBV19 to TRBJ2-1; 9 bases are a match to TRBD1. The germline V gene encodes CDR1 LNHDA and CDR2 SQIVND (reference sequence). V was clipped by 7 bases and J by 4 bases; unmatched bases: 14. This CDR3 spans 17 amino acids. CDR3 amino acids: CASTPPTGTGKYNEQFF. The DNA for the CDR3 is TGTGCCAGTACTCCCCCCACCGGGACAGGGAAATACAATGAGCAGTTCTTC.

The rearrangement uses TRBV19 and TRBJ2-1; perhaps TRBD2 as D (7 bases). Germline loops: CDR1 LNHDA, CDR2 SQIVND (reference sequence). V was clipped by 8 bases and J by 0 bases, with 14 bases between them. The CDR3 spans 15 residues. Written as DNA, the CDR3 is TGTGCCAGTGGGGGAGGGGGTAGCTCCTACAATGAGCAGTTCTTC. It translates to CASGGGGSSYNEQFF. Together with reference TRBV19 and TRBJ2-1, the CDR3 gives the full variable domain: DGGITQSPKYLFRKEGQNVTLSCEQNLNHDAMYWYRQDPGQGLRLIYYSQIVNDFQKGDIAEGYSVSREKKESFPLTVTSAQKNPTAFYLCASGGGGSSYNEQFFGPGTRLTVL.

The chain joins TRBV6-5 to TRBJ2-1; D unclear. Germline V gives CDR1 MNHEY, CDR2 SVGAGI. Deletions cut 6 bases from V and 0 bases from J, with 9 bases between. The CDR3 is made up of 14 amino acids. DNA for the CDR3: TGTGCCAGCAGCCGGTCCAACTCCTACAATGAGCAGTTCTTC. This encodes CASSRSNSYNEQFF.

This clone showed up just once. The V call is TRBV19, the J call TRBJ1-1; TRBD1 is a possible D gene (5 bases). V was trimmed by 5 bases and J by 0 bases, leaving 19 bases between them. This CDR3 comprises 17 residues. Per germline, CDR1 LNHDA and CDR2 SQIVND (reference sequence). The DNA for the CDR3 is TGTGCCAGTAGTCAAGAAGGCAAGGGGATCATGAACACTGAAGCTTTCTTT. Its translation is CASSQEGKGIMNTEAFF. Filled out from reference TRBV19 and TRBJ1-1, the complete variable domain reads DGGITQSPKYLFRKEGQNVTLSCEQNLNHDAMYWYRQDPGQGLRLIYYSQIVNDFQKGDIAEGYSVSREKKESFPLTVTSAQKNPTAFYLCASSQEGKGIMNTEAFFGQGTRLTVV.

CDR3 bases: TGTGCCATCCGCCCGGCCAACACAGATACGCAGTATTTT. Protein product: CAIRPANTDTQYF. The chain has TRBV6-1 and TRBJ2-3, with unresolved D. CDR3 size: 13 residues. Trimming removed 10 bases at V and 2 bases at J, with 13 bases between. Germline V lookup: CDR1 MNHNS, CDR2 SASEGT.

This chain links TRBV30 with TRBJ2-1, with 8 bases that match TRBD2. Germline-derived CDR1 and CDR2 are GTSNPN and SVGIG (reference sequence). V lost 3 bases and J lost 8; bases outside the gene matches: 15. This CDR3 has 16 amino acids. The CDR3 DNA reads TGTGCCTGGAGCGAAGGCCCCGGGGGGGCCGGAGATGAGCAGTTCTTC. Protein sequence: CAWSEGPGGAGDEQFF.

The chain has TRBV30 and TRBJ2-1, with TRBD1 matching 10 bases. The CDR3 runs 13 residues. Germline V gene data show CDR1 as GTSNPN and CDR2 as SVGIG (reference sequence). Trimming at V came to 5 bases and at J to 6 bases, leaving 4 bases not matched to a gene. The CDR3 DNA is TGTGCCTGGGACAGGGGGCAAATCAATGAGCAGTTCTTC. Its protein product is CAWDRGQINEQFF.

This chain connects TRBV4-1 to TRBJ2-5; 9 bases agree with TRBD1. This CDR3 spans 16 amino acids. Trimming took 0 bases from V and 5 from J; bases not matched to a gene: 7. CDR1 and CDR2 (germline): MGHRA, YSYEKL. The CDR3 loop is CASSQDLRQGVETQYF. For the CDR3, the DNA is TGCGCCAGCAGCCAAGATTTGAGACAGGGGGTGGAGACCCAGTACTTC.

This clone was seen only a few times. The chain joins TRBV27 to TRBJ1-1, with D perhaps matching TRBD1 (6 bases). The CDR3 extends over 14 amino acids. V dropped 6 bases and J dropped 4 bases, with 15 bases sitting between them. Germline V lookup: CDR1 MNHEY, CDR2 SMNVEV (reference sequence). CDR3 DNA: TGTGCCAGCAGACCCTTACAGGGAACCACTGAAGCTTTCTTT. Translating it yields CASRPLQGTTEAFF.

This chain connects TRBV4-1 to TRBJ1-2; TRBD1 matches at 7 bases. This CDR3 contains 20 residues. V lost 1 base, J lost 2 bases, and 19 bases stayed unmatched. In germline, CDR1 is MGHRA, CDR2 YSYEKL. The DNA for the CDR3 is TGCGCCAGCAGCCAAGGACTAAACAGGGGAAGGGGAACTCTAAACTATGGCTACACCTTC. The encoded protein is CASSQGLNRGRGTLNYGYTF.

The V and J genes are TRBV6-6 and TRBJ1-2; D gene unclear. Trimming removed 6 bases at V and 2 bases at J, with 7 bases between. Germline assignment: CDR1 MNHNY and CDR2 SVGAGI (reference sequence). The length of the CDR3 is 12 residues. In nucleotides, the CDR3 is TGTGCCAGCAGGAGGGAAAACTATGGCTACACCTTC. Its protein product is CASRRENYGYTF.

This chain links TRBV6-5 with TRBJ2-3, with D unclear. V lost 7 bases to trimming and J lost 7 bases, with 12 bases between them. The CDR3 runs to 12 residues. Germline V gene sequence: CDR1 MNHEY, CDR2 SVGAGI. CDR3 sequence (DNA): TGTGCCAGCACTACCGACACGAATACGCAGTATTTT. Its protein is CASTTDTNTQYF.

The genes are TRBV30 and TRBJ2-7, with D possibly TRBD1 on 5 matching bases. This CDR3 is built from 14 residues. Trimming left V 0 bases short and J 5 bases short, with 14 bases between. Looked up from germline, CDR1 is GTSNPN and CDR2 is SVGIG (reference sequence). The CDR3 protein is CAWSVFARANEQYF. In nucleotides, the CDR3 is TGTGCCTGGAGTGTATTCGCCAGGGCAAACGAGCAGTACTTC. Based on the CDR3 plus reference TRBV30 and TRBJ2-7, the full variable domain is SQTIHQWPATLVQPVGSPLSLECTVEGTSNPNLYWYRQAAGRGLQLLFYSVGIGQISSEVPQNLSASRPQDRQFILSSKKLLLSDSGFYLCAWSVFARANEQYFGPGTRLTVT.

This clone was detected only once. The chain recombines TRBV2 with TRBJ2-2; D is possibly TRBD2 (6 bases). V gave up 6 bases and J gave up 5 bases, with 19 bases separating them. This CDR3 has 16 amino acids. CDR1 and CDR2 (germline): SNHLY, FYNNEI. The CDR3 DNA is TGTGCCAGCAGGCCTTACGGGGACTGGGGAACCGGGGAGCTGTTTTTT. Residues: CASRPYGDWGTGELFF.

This CDR3 reads CASSKRQGPANTEAFF. CDR3 bases: TGTGCCAGCAGTAAACGACAGGGGCCGGCCAACACTGAAGCTTTCTTT. This sequence joins TRBV6-6 and TRBJ1-1; 8 positions match TRBD1. The J segment lost 2 bases and the V segment lost 5 bases, leaving 10 bases of the junction unmatched. The CDR3 is 16 residues long. CDR1 and CDR2 from the germline V gene are MNHNY and SVGAGI (reference sequence).

The chain carries TRBV19 and TRBJ2-1; a possible D gene is TRBD2 (6 bases). With 6 bases removed from V and 5 bases from J, the gap between germline ends came to 17 bases. CDR3 size: 15 residues. The V gene's germline CDR1 is LNHDA and CDR2 SQIVND (reference sequence). The CDR3 DNA sequence: TGTGCCAGTAGCCCCGGACGGCGGGGCCACAATGAGCAGTTCTTC. Translation gives CASSPGRRGHNEQFF.

The rearrangement joins TRBV4-2 to TRBJ1-3; no definite D call. V was clipped by 4 bases and J by 4 bases, with 14 bases between them. The CDR3 loop spans 15 amino acids. CDR1 is LGHNA and CDR2 is YNFKEQ in the germline V gene. This CDR3 is CASSPSAPRGNTIYF. DNA for the CDR3: TGTGCCAGCAGCCCCTCGGCCCCGCGGGGAAACACCATATATTTT.

This clone appeared many times. Other DNA sequences in this specimen translate into the identical CDR3. The chain combines TRBV18 with TRBJ1-1; D ambiguous. Trimming pared 3 bases from V and 1 base from J, leaving 12 bases between. CDR1 and CDR2 from the germline V gene are KGHSH and LQKENI. This CDR3 is built from 15 residues. The CDR3 DNA reads as TGTGCCAGCTCACCTGCGGAACGAGGGAACACTGAAGCTTTCTTT. It encodes CASSPAERGNTEAFF.

CDR3 in DNA: TGCAGCGTCCAGACAGGAAGAACGAACACTGAAGCTTTCTTT. This gives the protein CSVQTGRTNTEAFF. This chain links TRBV29-1 with TRBJ1-1, with a tentative D call TRBD1 (6 bases). The CDR3 totals 14 residues. Trimming took 6 bases from V and 1 from J, leaving 15 bases between them. Looked up from germline, CDR1 is SQVTM and CDR2 is ANQGSEA.

In the case of this clone: A junction boundary mismatches the germline segment, possibly from a read error. The chain has TRBV4-2 and TRBJ2-7, with D unclear. This CDR3 is 12 amino acids long. Per germline, CDR1 LGHNA and CDR2 YNFKEQ. CDR3 nucleotides: TGTGTCAGCAGCCAAAGTGGGTACGAGCAGTACTTC. It codes for CVSSQSGYEQYF.